This TCR beta chain comes out of a study of shared T cell receptors in the human thymus. Produced via immunoSEQ multiplex PCR; TCRdb's table is partial and in-frame only. The sample has 450,000 to 650,000 clones, around three quarters seen once. The V end was cut by 2 bases, the J end by 3 bases, with 11 bases between. CDR3 length: 14 amino acids. Germline loops: CDR1 SGHRS, CDR2 YFSETQ. The same data also went into a second study, on human thymus T cells. That paper notes: Donation came from healthy Finnish infants having corrective surgery for congenital heart defects.

The origin of this receptor is a boy younger than two with a congenital heart defect. The chain couples TRBV5-1 to TRBJ1-1; no firm D call. Sequenced material: thymocytes. The DNA for the CDR3 is TGCGCCAGCAGCTTACCGCATTCGGACACTGAAGCTTTCTTT. Its protein product is CASSLPHSDTEAFF.